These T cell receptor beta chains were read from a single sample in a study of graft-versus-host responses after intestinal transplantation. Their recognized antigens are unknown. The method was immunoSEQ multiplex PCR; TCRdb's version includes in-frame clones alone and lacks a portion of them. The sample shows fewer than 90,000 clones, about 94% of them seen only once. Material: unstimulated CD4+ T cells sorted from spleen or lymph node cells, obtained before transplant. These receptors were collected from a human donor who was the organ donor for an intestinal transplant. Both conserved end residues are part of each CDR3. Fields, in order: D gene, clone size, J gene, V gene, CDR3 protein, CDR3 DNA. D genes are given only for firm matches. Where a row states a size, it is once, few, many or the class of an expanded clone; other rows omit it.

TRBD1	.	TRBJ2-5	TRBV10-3	CAISESTGLRDRGGETQYF	TGTGCCATCAGTGAGTCGACGGGACTCCGGGACAGGGGAGGCGAGACCCAGTACTTC
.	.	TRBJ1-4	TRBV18	CASSPGVQKLFF	TGTGCCAGCTCACCAGGGGTGCAAAAACTGTTTTTT
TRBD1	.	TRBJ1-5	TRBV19	CASSTTAGAKSRGLSNQPQHF	TGTGCCAGTAGTACAACAGCGGGGGCGAAGAGCAGGGGGCTGAGCAATCAGCCCCAGCATTTT
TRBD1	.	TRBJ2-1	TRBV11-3	CASSLGQGKNEQFF	TGTGCCAGCAGCTTAGGACAGGGAAAAAATGAGCAGTTCTTC
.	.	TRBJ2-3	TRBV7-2	CASSLGGRTDPDTQYF	TGTGCCAGCAGCTTGGGGGGGAGGACAGACCCAGATACGCAGTATTTT
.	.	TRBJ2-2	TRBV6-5	CASSVSLTGELFF	TGTGCCAGCAGTGTATCGCTCACCGGGGAGCTGTTTTTT
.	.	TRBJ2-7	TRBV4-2	CASSQEFVSYEQYF	TGTGCCAGCAGCCAAGAGTTTGTCTCCTACGAGCAGTACTTC
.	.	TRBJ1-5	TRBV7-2	CASSLLLSGSQPQHF	TGTGCCAGCAGCTTACTCCTAAGTGGTAGTCAGCCCCAGCATTTT
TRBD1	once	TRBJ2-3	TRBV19	CASSRTGTGGGTDTQYF	TGTGCCAGTAGTAGGACCGGGACAGGGGGCGGAACAGATACGCAGTATTTT
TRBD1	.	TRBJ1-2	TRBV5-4	CASSLAQGGSYGYTF	TGTGCCAGCAGCTTGGCCCAGGGGGGCTCCTATGGCTACACCTTC
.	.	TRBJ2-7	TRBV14	CASSPPRQNSINYEQYF	TGTGCCAGCAGCCCCCCTCGGCAGAATAGCATAAACTACGAGCAGTACTTC
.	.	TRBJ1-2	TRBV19	CASSTPGGGYGYTF	TGTGCCAGTAGTACTCCCGGGGGAGGCTATGGCTACACCTTC
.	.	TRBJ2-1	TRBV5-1	CASSLTTSSSYNEQFF	TGCGCCAGCAGCTTGACCACTAGCAGTTCCTACAATGAGCAGTTCTTC